Listed below are T cell receptor beta chains from one sample, sequenced in a study of neoadjuvant nivolumab and ipilimumab in lung cancer. The protocol was immunoSEQ multiplex PCR, while the TCRdb copy is restricted to in-frame clones and leaves out a portion. The data show some 43,000 clones, about 89% seen once. The material was blood, obtained before neoadjuvant nivolumab, alone or with ipilimumab. These receptors were collected from an adult with non-small cell lung cancer. Some clones in this sample may be carry-over from other donors' samples. The CDR3 runs from the conserved cysteine through the conserved F or W. The D gene is left open where the match is weak. Some rows mark clone size as missing; the rest say once, few, many or name a class of expanded clone.

j_call: TRBJ2-2
d_call: TRBD2
v_call: TRBV7-9
clone_size: NA
cdr3_nt: TGTGCCAGCAGCTTGACTAGCGGGAGGGGCACCGGGGAGCTGTTTTTT
cdr3_aa: CASSLTSGRGTGELFF

j_call: TRBJ2-1
d_call: NA
v_call: TRBV5-1
clone_size: NA
cdr3_nt: TGCGCCAGCAGCTCCGAGACCCTCGAGCAGTTCTTC
cdr3_aa: CASSSETLEQFF

j_call: TRBJ2-1
d_call: NA
v_call: TRBV6-6
clone_size: NA
cdr3_nt: TGTGCCAGCAGTTACCCCTCCCAAATTGTCAATGAGCAGTTCTTC
cdr3_aa: CASSYPSQIVNEQFF

j_call: TRBJ1-1
d_call: NA
v_call: TRBV7-2
clone_size: NA
cdr3_nt: TGTGCCAGCAGCTTATCCCAGGCGAACACTGAAGCTTTCTTT
cdr3_aa: CASSLSQANTEAFF

j_call: TRBJ2-1
d_call: NA
v_call: TRBV6-1
clone_size: once
cdr3_nt: TGTGCCACTCGCGGACTGCAGGGGTCGGTTGAGCAGTTCTTC
cdr3_aa: CATRGLQGSVEQFF

j_call: TRBJ2-1
d_call: NA
v_call: TRBV27
clone_size: NA
cdr3_nt: TGTGCCAGCAGTCCGCAGGGACATTCTACCTACAATGAGCAGTTCTTC
cdr3_aa: CASSPQGHSTYNEQFF

j_call: TRBJ2-5
d_call: NA
v_call: TRBV5-1
clone_size: NA
cdr3_nt: TGCGCCAGCAGCTTGGCGATCGGGTCAGGGGGGGAGACCCAGTACTTC
cdr3_aa: CASSLAIGSGGETQYF

j_call: TRBJ2-7
d_call: TRBD1
v_call: TRBV7-9
clone_size: NA
cdr3_nt: TGTGCCAGCAGCCTATTCACAGGGGACAGCGAGCAGTACTTC
cdr3_aa: CASSLFTGDSEQYF

j_call: TRBJ2-2
d_call: NA
v_call: TRBV5-4
clone_size: NA
cdr3_nt: TGTGCCAGCAGCTTGGGGCAGGGACCCACCGGGGAGCTGTTTTTT
cdr3_aa: CASSLGQGPTGELFF

j_call: TRBJ1-2
d_call: NA
v_call: TRBV6-6
clone_size: NA
cdr3_nt: TGTGCCAGCATCACCGAAGGGGCCAGCGTTGGCTACACCTTC
cdr3_aa: CASITEGASVGYTF

j_call: TRBJ2-7
d_call: NA
v_call: TRBV11-2
clone_size: NA
cdr3_nt: TGTGCCAGCAGCTACGGACGATACGAGCAGTACTTC
cdr3_aa: CASSYGRYEQYF

j_call: TRBJ2-3
d_call: NA
v_call: TRBV29-1
clone_size: NA
cdr3_nt: TGCAGCGTTCCACGGGACGGAGGTTACACAGATACGCAGTATTTT
cdr3_aa: CSVPRDGGYTDTQYF

j_call: TRBJ2-7
d_call: TRBD2
v_call: TRBV2
clone_size: NA
cdr3_nt: TGTGCCAGCAGCGGGACTAGCTACGAGCAGTACTTC
cdr3_aa: CASSGTSYEQYF

j_call: TRBJ2-2
d_call: NA
v_call: TRBV29-1
clone_size: NA
cdr3_nt: TGCAGCGGAAAGACAGGAGTAAACACCGGGGAGCTGTTTTTT
cdr3_aa: CSGKTGVNTGELFF

j_call: TRBJ2-7
d_call: NA
v_call: TRBV6-5
clone_size: NA
cdr3_nt: TGTGCCAGCAGTTACTCGTTGATAGGGGGGTACGAGCAGTACTTC
cdr3_aa: CASSYSLIGGYEQYF

j_call: TRBJ2-7
d_call: NA
v_call: TRBV29-1
clone_size: NA
cdr3_nt: TGCAGCGTTGAATGGGGAACCTACGAGCAGTACTTC
cdr3_aa: CSVEWGTYEQYF

j_call: TRBJ2-7
d_call: TRBD1
v_call: TRBV30
clone_size: NA
cdr3_nt: TGTGCCTGGAGTGTGGGACAGGGGCACGAGCAGTACTTC
cdr3_aa: CAWSVGQGHEQYF

j_call: TRBJ1-1
d_call: NA
v_call: TRBV7-6
clone_size: NA
cdr3_nt: TGTGCCAGCAGCTTAGGTTCGGGGAGAACTGAAGCTTTCTTT
cdr3_aa: CASSLGSGRTEAFF

j_call: TRBJ1-2
d_call: TRBD1
v_call: TRBV27
clone_size: NA
cdr3_nt: TGTGCCAGCAGCACAGGGGGTTCCTATGGCTACACCTTC
cdr3_aa: CASSTGGSYGYTF

j_call: TRBJ1-5
d_call: NA
v_call: TRBV11-2
clone_size: NA
cdr3_nt: TGTGCCAGCAGCCCGGGGACCGTGACCAATCAGCCCCAGCATTTT
cdr3_aa: CASSPGTVTNQPQHF